Detailed here is one T cell receptor (beta chain). This sample is part of a study of shared clonotypes between healthy human individuals. Turning to the study itself: Researchers drew samples from two women and a few men aged 18 to 49.

The trim removed 8 bases at V and 1 base at J, leaving 8 bases unmatched. The CDR3 covers 16 residues. The germline gives CDR1 LNHDA, CDR2 SQIVND (reference sequence). The sequencing of unsorted PBMC DNA took place on ten immunoSEQ deep assay plates. Using immunoSEQ multiplex PCR, the repertoire was profiled, and TCRdb retains in-frame clones only, with some absent. The repertoire holds some 480,000 clones, with roughly 78% as singletons. Unsorted samples relied on roughly 99 million PBMCs, which served as the source of genomic DNA. The specimen was PBMCs. This chain joins TRBV19 and TRBJ2-3, with 11 bases identical to TRBD2. This sequence originates from a woman aged 40 to 50 in good health. Some clones in this sample may be carry-over from other donors' samples. CDR3 sequence reads: CASRSGTSGGTDTQYF. CDR3 bases: TGTGCCAGTCGATCCGGGACTAGCGGAGGCACAGATACGCAGTATTTT.